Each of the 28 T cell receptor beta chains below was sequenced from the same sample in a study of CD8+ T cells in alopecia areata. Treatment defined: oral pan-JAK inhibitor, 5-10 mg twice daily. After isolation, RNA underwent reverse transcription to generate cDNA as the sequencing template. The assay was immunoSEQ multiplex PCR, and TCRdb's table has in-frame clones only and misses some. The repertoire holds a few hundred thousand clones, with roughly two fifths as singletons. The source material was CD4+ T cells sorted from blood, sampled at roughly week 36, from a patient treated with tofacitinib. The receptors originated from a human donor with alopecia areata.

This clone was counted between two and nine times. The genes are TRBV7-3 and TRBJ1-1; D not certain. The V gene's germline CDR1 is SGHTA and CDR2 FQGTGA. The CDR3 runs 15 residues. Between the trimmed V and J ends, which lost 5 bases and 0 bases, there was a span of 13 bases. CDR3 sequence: CASSPPWAVNTEAFF. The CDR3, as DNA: TGTGCCAGCAGCCCCCCGTGGGCGGTGAACACTGAAGCTTTCTTT. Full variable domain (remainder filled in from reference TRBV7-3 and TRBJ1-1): GAGVSQTPSNKVTEKGKYVELRCDPISGHTALYWYRQSLGQGPEFLIYFQGTGAADDSGLPNDRFFAVRPEGSVSTLKIQRTERGDSAVYLCASSPPWAVNTEAFFGQGTRLTVV.

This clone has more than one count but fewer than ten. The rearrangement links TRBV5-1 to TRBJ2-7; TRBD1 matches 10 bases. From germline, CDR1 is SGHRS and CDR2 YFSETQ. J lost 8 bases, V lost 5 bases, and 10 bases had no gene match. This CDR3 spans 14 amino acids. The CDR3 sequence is CASSSGQGPLKQYF. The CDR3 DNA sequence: TGCGCCAGCAGTTCGGGACAGGGGCCGCTTAAGCAGTACTTC.

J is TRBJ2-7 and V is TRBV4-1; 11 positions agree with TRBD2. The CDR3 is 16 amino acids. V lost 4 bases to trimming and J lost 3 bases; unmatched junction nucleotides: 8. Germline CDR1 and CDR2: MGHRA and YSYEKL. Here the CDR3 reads CASSRVLAGAIYEQYF. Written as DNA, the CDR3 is TGCGCCAGCAGCCGGGTACTAGCGGGAGCCATCTACGAGCAGTACTTC.

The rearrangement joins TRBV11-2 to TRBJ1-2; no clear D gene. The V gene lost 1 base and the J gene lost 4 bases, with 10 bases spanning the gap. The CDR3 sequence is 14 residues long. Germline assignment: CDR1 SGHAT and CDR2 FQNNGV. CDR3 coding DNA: TGTGCCAGCAGCTTAGCGCTTACAGCCTATGGCTACACCTTC. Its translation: CASSLALTAYGYTF.

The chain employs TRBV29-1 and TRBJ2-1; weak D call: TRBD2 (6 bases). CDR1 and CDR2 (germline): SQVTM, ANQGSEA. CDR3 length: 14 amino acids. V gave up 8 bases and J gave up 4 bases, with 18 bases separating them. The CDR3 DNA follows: TGCAGCTCCAAGCGGGTCGGCTCATACAATGAGCAGTTCTTC. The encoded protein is CSSKRVGSYNEQFF.

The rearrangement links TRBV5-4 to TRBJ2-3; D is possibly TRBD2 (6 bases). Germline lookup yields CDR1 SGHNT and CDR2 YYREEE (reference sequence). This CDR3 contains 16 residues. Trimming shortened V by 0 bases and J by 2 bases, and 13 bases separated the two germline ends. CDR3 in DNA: TGTGCCAGCAGCTTGGAGGAGGGACTGACCACAGATACGCAGTATTTT. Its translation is CASSLEEGLTTDTQYF.

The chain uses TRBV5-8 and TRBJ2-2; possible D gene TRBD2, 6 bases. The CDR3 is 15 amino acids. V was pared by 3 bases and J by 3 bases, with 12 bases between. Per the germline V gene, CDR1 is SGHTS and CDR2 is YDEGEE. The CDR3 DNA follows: TGTGCCAGCAGCTCGGGACTGTATGACACCGGGGAGCTGTTTTTT. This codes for CASSSGLYDTGELFF.

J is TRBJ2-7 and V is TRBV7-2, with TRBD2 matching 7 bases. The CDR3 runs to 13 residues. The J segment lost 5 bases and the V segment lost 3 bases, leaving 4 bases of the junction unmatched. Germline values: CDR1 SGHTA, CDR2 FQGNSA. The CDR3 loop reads CASSFGGGDEQYF. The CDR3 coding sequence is TGTGCCAGCAGCTTCGGTGGGGGGGACGAGCAGTACTTC.

In DNA, the CDR3 is TGTGCCAGCAGCCGCGGCGGTCCCCAGCGTACGCAGTATTTT. Amino acid sequence: CASSRGGPQRTQYF. This chain joins TRBV7-2 and TRBJ2-3, with D unresolved. The V end was cut by 5 bases, the J end by 8 bases, with 17 bases between. Per germline, CDR1 SGHTA and CDR2 FQGNSA. The length of the CDR3 is 14 residues.

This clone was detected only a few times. The CDR3 region is CAWSRAPTEQFF. CDR3 in DNA: TGTGCCTGGAGTCGCGCCCCAACCGAGCAGTTCTTC. This chain joins TRBV30 and TRBJ2-1; no firm D call. From germline, CDR1 is GTSNPN and CDR2 SVGIG (reference sequence). Trimming cost V 2 bases and J 10 bases, with 12 bases left between them. This CDR3 contains 12 residues.

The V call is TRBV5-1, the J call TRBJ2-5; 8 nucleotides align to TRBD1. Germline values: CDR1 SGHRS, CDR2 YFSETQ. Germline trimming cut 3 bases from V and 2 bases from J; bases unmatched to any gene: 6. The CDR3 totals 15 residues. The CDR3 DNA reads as TGCGCCAGCAGCTCCCAGGGGGCTCGGCAAGAGACCCAGTACTTC. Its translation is CASSSQGARQETQYF.

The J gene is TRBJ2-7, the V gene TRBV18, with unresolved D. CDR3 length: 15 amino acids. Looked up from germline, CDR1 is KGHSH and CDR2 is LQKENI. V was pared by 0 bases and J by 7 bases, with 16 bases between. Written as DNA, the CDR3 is TGTGCCAGCTCACCACCTCGGACGCCTTTACGAGAGCAGTACTTC. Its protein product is CASSPPRTPLREQYF. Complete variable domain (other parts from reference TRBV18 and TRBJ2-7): NAGVMQNPRHLVRRRGQEARLRCSPMKGHSHVYWYRQLPEEGLKFMVYLQKENIIDESGMPKERFSAEFPKEGPSILRIQQVVRGDSAAYFCASSPPRTPLREQYFGPGTRLTVT.

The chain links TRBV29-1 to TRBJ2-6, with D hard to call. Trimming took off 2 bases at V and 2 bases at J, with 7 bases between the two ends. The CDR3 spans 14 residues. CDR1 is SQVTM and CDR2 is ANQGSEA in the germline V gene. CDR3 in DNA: TGCAGCGTTGAAAGGGCCCCTGGGGCCAACGTCCTGACTTTC. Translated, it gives CSVERAPGANVLTF.

DNA for the CDR3: TGTGCCAGCCGCTCCGTGGGCGCCGGGGAGCTGTTTTTT. Protein sequence: CASRSVGAGELFF. This rearrangement joins TRBV7-2 to TRBJ2-2; no firm D call. CDR1 is SGHTA and CDR2 is FQGNSA in the germline V gene. This CDR3 is built from 13 residues. Between the trimmed V and J ends, which lost 8 bases and 6 bases, there was a span of 13 bases.

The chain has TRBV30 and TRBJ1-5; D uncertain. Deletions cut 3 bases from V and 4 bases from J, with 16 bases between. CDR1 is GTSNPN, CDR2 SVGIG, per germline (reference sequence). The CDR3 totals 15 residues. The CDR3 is CAWRDHGSWNQPQHF. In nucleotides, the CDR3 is TGTGCCTGGAGAGATCACGGGAGCTGGAATCAGCCCCAGCATTTT.

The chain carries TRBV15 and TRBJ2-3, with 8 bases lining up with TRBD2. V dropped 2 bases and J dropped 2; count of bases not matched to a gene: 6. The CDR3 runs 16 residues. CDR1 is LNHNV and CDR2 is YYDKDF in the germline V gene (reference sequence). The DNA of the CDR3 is TGTGCCACCAGCAGACTTAGCGGGGCATACACAGATACGCAGTATTTT. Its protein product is CATSRLSGAYTDTQYF.

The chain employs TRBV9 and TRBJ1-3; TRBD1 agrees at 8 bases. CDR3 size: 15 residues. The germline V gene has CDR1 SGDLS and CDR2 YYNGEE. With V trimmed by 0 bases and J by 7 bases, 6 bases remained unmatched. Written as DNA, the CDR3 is TGTGCCAGCAGCGTAGTAGGCCAGGGGGCCAACACCATATATTTT. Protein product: CASSVVGQGANTIYF.

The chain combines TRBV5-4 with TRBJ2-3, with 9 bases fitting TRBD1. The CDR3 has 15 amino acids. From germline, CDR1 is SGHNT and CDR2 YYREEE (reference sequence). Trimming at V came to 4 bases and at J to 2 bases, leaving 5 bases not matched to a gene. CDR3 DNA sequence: TGTGCCAGCAGCCCATGGGACAGGGCCACAGATACGCAGTATTTT. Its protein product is CASSPWDRATDTQYF.

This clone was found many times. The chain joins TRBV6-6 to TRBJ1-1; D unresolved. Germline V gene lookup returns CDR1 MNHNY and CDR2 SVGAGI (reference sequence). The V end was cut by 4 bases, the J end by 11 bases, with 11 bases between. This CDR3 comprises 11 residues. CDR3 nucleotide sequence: TGTGCCAGCAGTTTCGAACGACGGGCTTTCTTT. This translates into CASSFERRAFF.

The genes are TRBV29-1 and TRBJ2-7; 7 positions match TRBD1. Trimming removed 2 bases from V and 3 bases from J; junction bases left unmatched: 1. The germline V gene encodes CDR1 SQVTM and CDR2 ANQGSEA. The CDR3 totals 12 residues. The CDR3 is CSVETGVYEQYF. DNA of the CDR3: TGCAGCGTTGAAACAGGGGTCTACGAGCAGTACTTC.

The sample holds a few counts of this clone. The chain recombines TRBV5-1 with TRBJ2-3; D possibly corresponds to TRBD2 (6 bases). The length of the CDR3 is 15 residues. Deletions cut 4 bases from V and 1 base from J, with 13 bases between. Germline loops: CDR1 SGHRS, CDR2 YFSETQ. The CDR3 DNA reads TGCGCCAGCAGCCGGACGGGAGAAGGCACAGATACGCAGTATTTT. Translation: CASSRTGEGTDTQYF.

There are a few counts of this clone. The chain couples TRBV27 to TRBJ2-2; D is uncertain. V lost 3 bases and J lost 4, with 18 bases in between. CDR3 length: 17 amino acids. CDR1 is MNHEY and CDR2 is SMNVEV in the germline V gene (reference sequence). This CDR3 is CASSFSPPRVGTGELFF. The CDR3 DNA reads TGTGCCAGCAGTTTTTCACCCCCAAGGGTGGGCACCGGGGAGCTGTTTTTT.

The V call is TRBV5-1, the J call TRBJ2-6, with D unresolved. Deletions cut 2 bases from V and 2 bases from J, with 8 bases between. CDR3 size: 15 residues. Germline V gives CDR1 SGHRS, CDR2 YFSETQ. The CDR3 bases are TGCGCCAGCAGCTTCGATCGGGCTGGGGCCAACGTCCTGACTTTC. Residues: CASSFDRAGANVLTF. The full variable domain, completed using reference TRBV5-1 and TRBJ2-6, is KAGVTQTPRYLIKTRGQQVTLSCSPISGHRSVSWYQQTPGQGLQFLFEYFSETQRNKGNFPGRFSGRQFSNSRSEMNVSTLELGDSALYLCASSFDRAGANVLTFGAGSRLTVL.

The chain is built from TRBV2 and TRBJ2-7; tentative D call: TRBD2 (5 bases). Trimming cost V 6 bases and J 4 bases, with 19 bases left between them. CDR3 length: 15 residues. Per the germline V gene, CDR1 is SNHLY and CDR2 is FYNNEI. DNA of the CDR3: TGTGCCAGCAGGATAGAATGGAGGAAAGGATACGAGCAGTACTTC. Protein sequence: CASRIEWRKGYEQYF.

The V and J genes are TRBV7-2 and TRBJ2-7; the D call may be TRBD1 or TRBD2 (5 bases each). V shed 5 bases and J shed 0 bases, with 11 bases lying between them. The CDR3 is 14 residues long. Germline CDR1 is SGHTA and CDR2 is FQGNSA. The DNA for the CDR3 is TGTGCCAGCAGCGCCTCCGGGACCTCCTACGAGCAGTACTTC. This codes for CASSASGTSYEQYF.

For the CDR3, the DNA is TGCGCCAGCAGATCTGGGTTAACTAATGAAAAACTGTTTTTT. It yields the protein CASRSGLTNEKLFF. V and J are TRBV5-1 and TRBJ1-4, with D uncertain. The length of the CDR3 is 14 residues. Per the germline V gene, CDR1 is SGHRS and CDR2 is YFSETQ. V gave up 5 bases and J gave up 1 base, with 9 bases separating them. The full variable domain, completed using reference TRBV5-1 and TRBJ1-4, is KAGVTQTPRYLIKTRGQQVTLSCSPISGHRSVSWYQQTPGQGLQFLFEYFSETQRNKGNFPGRFSGRQFSNSRSEMNVSTLELGDSALYLCASRSGLTNEKLFFGSGTQLSVL.

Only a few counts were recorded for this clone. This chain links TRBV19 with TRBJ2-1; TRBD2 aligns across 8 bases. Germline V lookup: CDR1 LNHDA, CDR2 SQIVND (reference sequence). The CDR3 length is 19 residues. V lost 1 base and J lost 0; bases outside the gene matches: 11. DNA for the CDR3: TGTGCCAGTAGTATAGTCGGACATCGAAGCGGGAGCTCCTACAATGAGCAGTTCTTC. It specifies CASSIVGHRSGSSYNEQFF.

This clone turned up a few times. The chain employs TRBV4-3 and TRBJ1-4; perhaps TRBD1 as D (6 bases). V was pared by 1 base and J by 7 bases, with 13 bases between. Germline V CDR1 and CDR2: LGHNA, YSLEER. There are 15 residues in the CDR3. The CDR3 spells CASSQGGGGSEKLFF. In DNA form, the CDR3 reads TGCGCCAGCAGCCAAGGCGGAGGGGGATCTGAAAAACTGTTTTTT.